The clone carrying this TCR beta chain was counted at least ten times. Its specificity is unknown. Germline is not matched at one junction end, which may reflect a read error. This record comes from a study of Graves' ophthalmopathy and Graves' hyperthyroidism. There are 14 residues in the CDR3. The germline CDR1 and CDR2 sequences are SGHRS and YFSETQ. The study's findings and limits: The model predicted progression of ophthalmopathy with a sensitivity of about 68%, and its specificity was about 72%.

The TCR beta CDR3 regions underwent amplification from RNA transcripts. Second-round multiplex PCR followed a first-round RT-PCR using HTBI primers. TCRdb re-called the multiplex PCR reads with MiXCR, one entry per CDR3 protein. The table has 600,000 to 700,000 distinct CDR3 sequences, roughly 39% seen once. This sequence originates from an adult man with Graves' ophthalmopathy. This chain uses TRBV5-1 with TRBJ2-5, with a weak D call TRBD2 (6 bases). Sequencing input: peripheral blood. In nucleotides, the CDR3 is TGTGCCAGCAGCTTAGGAGGGGTTGGTGAGACCCAGTACTTC. Amino acid sequence: CASSLGGVGETQYF. Drawing the rest from reference TRBV5-1 and TRBJ2-5, the complete variable domain is KAGVTQTPRYLIKTRGQQVTLSCSPISGHRSVSWYQQTPGQGLQFLFEYFSETQRNKGNFPGRFSGRQFSNSRSEMNVSTLELGDSALYLCASSLGGVGETQYFGPGTRLLVL.